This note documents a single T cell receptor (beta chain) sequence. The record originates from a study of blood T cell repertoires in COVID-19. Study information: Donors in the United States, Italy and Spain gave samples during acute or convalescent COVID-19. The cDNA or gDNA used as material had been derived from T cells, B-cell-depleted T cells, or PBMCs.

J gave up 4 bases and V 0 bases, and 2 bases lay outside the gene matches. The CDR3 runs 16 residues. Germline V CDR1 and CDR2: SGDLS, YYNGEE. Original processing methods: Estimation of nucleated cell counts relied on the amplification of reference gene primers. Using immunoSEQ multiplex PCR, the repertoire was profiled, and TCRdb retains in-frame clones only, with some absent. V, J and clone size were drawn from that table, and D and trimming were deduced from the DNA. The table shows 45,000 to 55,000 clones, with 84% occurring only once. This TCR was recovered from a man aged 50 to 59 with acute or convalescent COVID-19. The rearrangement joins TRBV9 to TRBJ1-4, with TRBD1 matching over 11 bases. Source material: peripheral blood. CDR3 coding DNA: TGTGCCAGCAGCGTAGGGACAGGGGGCTTTAATGAAAAACTGTTTTTT. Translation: CASSVGTGGFNEKLFF.